This T cell receptor (beta chain) was recovered during a study of PD-L1 blockade in urothelial cancer. In the study overall: Men with urothelial cancer arising in the bladder made up about nine tenths of the roughly 29 patients. Patients arrived having already received 0 to 3 prior chemotherapy regimens.

Profiled with immunoSEQ multiplex PCR; TCRdb holds only in-frame clones, not every one. The data hold about 87,000 clones, with 80% to 85% observed a single time. The CDR3 is 15 residues long. Germline values: CDR1 SGHKS, CDR2 YYEKEE (reference sequence). The junction had 7 bases not matched to a gene; V was cut back by 4 bases and J by 5 bases. Time point in this sample: pretreatment peripheral blood. This clone is medium-sized in the sample. V is TRBV5-5 and J is TRBJ2-2, with 8 bases matching TRBD1. The sample in question was PBMCs, obtained around atezolizumab (anti-PD-L1) treatment. The sequence derives from a man aged 60-69 years with urothelial cancer. The CDR3 region has the DNA TGTGCCAGCAGCCCCCGACAGGGGTGGACCGGGGAGCTGTTTTTT. Residues: CASSPRQGWTGELFF.